The entry below describes one TCR beta chain. Its antigen is as yet unknown. The record originates from a study of cytomegalovirus exposure and HLA in healthy donors. Study-level results: Confirmation in vitro established that a few CMV-associated chains were specific for CMV antigens.

PCR primers comprised 60 Vbeta and 13 Jbeta primers. The table came from immunoSEQ multiplex PCR; TCRdb's copy has only in-frame clones and leaves some out. This table holds approximately 150,000 clones, 73% found once. This CDR3 comprises 15 residues. Germline CDR1 SGHDT, CDR2 YYEEEE. V shed 4 bases, J shed 1 base, and the junction held 3 bases outside the gene matches. This sequence originates from a woman aged 18-30 years in good health and CMV-seropositive. This rearrangement joins TRBV5-6 to TRBJ2-3; 10 bases map to TRBD1. Sequencing was performed on PBMCs. As DNA, the CDR3 is TGTGCCAGCAGCCCTGGGACAGGGGGCACAGATACGCAGTATTTT. Protein product: CASSPGTGGTDTQYF.